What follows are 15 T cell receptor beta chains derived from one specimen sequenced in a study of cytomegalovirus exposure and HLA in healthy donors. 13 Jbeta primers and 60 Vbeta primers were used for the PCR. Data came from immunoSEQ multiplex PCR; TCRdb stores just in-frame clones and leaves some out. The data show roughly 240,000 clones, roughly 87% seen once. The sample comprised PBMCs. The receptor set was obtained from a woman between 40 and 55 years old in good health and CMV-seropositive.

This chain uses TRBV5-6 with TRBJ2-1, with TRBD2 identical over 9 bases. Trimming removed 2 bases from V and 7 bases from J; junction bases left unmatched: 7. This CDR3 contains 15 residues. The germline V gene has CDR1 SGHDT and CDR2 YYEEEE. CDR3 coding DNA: TGTGCCAGCAGCTTTCTGCGGGGGGGCCGAAATGAGCAGTTCTTC. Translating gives CASSFLRGGRNEQFF. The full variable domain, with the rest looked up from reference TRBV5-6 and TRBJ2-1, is DAGVTQSPTHLIKTRGQQVTLRCSPKSGHDTVSWYQQALGQGPQFIFQYYEEEERQRGNFPDRFSGHQFPNYSSELNVNALLLGDSALYLCASSFLRGGRNEQFFGPGTRLTVL.

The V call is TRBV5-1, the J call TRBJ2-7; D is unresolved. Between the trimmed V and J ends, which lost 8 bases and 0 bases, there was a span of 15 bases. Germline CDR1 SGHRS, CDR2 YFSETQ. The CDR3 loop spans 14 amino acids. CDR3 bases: TGCGCCAGTTCGCCTGCGTCGAGCTCCTACGAGCAGTACTTC. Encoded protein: CASSPASSSYEQYF. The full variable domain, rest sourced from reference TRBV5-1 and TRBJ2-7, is KAGVTQTPRYLIKTRGQQVTLSCSPISGHRSVSWYQQTPGQGLQFLFEYFSETQRNKGNFPGRFSGRQFSNSRSEMNVSTLELGDSALYLCASSPASSSYEQYFGPGTRLTVT.

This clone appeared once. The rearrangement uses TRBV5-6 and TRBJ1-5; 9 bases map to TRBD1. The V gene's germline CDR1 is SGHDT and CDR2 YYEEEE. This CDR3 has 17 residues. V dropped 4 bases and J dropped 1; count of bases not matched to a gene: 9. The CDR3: CASSRLGGTGSNQPQHF. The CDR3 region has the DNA TGTGCCAGCAGCCGCCTCGGCGGGACAGGGAGCAATCAGCCCCAGCATTTT.

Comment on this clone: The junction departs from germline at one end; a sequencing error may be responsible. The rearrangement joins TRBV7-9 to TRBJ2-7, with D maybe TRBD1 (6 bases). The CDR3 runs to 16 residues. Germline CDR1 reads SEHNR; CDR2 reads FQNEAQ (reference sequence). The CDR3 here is CSSSPSQGQDPYEQYF. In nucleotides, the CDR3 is TGTTCCAGCAGCCCCTCCCAGGGGCAGGACCCCTACGAGCAGTACTTC.

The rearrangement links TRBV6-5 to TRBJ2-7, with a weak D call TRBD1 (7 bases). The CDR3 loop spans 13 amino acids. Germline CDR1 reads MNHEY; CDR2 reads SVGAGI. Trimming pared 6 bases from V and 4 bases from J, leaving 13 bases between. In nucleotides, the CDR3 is TGTGCCAGCAGGCGGGACAGACGATACGAGCAGTACTTC. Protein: CASRRDRRYEQYF.

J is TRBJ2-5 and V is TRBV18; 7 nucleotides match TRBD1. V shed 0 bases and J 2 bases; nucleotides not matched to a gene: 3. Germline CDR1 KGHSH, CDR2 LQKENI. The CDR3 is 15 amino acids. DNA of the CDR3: TGTGCCAGCTCACCACCGACAGGGATTCAAGAGACCCAGTACTTC. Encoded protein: CASSPPTGIQETQYF.

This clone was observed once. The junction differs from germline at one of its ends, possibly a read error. CDR3 amino acids: CSSSFSGFSGTEAFF. Here the CDR3 DNA reads TGTTCCAGCAGCTTTTCAGGGTTTTCGGGCACTGAAGCTTTCTTT. The chain has TRBV7-9 and TRBJ1-1; D possibly corresponds to TRBD1 (5 bases). CDR1 and CDR2 from the germline V gene are SEHNR and FQNEAQ (reference sequence). The CDR3 totals 15 residues.

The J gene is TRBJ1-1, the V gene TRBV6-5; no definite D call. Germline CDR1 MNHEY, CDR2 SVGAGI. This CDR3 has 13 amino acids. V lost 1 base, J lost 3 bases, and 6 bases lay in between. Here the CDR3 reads CASSYFYHTEAFF. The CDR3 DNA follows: TGTGCCAGCAGTTACTTCTACCACACTGAAGCTTTCTTT.

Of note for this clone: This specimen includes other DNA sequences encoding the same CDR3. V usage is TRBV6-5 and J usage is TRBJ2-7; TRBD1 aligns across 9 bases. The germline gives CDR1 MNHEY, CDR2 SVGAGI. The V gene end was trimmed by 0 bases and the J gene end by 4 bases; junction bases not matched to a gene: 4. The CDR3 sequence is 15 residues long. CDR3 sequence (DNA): TGTGCCAGCAGTTACTCATACAGGGGGCCATACGAGCAGTACTTC. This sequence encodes CASSYSYRGPYEQYF.

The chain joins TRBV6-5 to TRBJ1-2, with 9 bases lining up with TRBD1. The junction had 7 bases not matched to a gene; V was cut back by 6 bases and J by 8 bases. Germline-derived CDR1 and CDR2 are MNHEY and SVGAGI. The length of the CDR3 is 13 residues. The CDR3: CASSRTGAGGYTF. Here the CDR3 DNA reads TGTGCCAGCAGCCGGACAGGGGCGGGAGGCTACACCTTC.

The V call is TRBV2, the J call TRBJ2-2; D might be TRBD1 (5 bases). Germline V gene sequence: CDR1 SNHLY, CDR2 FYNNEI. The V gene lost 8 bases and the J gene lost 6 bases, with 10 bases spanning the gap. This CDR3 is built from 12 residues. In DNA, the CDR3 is TGTGCCAGCTTCCAGGGTTCCGGGGAGCTGTTTTTT. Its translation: CASFQGSGELFF.

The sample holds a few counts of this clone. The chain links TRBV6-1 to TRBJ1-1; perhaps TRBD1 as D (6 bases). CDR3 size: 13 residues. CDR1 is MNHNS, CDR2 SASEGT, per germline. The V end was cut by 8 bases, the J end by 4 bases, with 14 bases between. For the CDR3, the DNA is TGTGCCAGCGGATTACAGGGTATCACTGAAGCTTTCTTT. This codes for CASGLQGITEAFF.

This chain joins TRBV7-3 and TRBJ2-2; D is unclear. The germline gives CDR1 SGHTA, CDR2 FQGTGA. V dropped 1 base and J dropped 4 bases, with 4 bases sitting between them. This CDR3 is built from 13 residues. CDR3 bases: TGTGCCAGCAGCTTAAGAGCCACCGGGGAGCTGTTTTTT. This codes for CASSLRATGELFF.

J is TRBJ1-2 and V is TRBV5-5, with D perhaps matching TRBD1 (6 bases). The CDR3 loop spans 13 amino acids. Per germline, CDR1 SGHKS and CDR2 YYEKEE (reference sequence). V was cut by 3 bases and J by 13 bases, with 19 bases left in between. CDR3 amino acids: CASSSLDRPLGTF. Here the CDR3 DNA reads TGTGCCAGCAGCTCTTTGGACAGACCCCTCGGCACCTTC.

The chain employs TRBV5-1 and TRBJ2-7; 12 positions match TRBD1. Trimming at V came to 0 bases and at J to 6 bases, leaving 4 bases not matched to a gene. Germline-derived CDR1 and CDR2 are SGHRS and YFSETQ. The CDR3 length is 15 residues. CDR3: CASSLGGQGAGEQYF. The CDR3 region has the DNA TGCGCCAGCAGCTTGGGGGGACAGGGGGCGGGCGAGCAGTACTTC. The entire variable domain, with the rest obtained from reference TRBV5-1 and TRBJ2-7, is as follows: KAGVTQTPRYLIKTRGQQVTLSCSPISGHRSVSWYQQTPGQGLQFLFEYFSETQRNKGNFPGRFSGRQFSNSRSEMNVSTLELGDSALYLCASSLGGQGAGEQYFGPGTRLTVT.